These 17 T cell receptor beta chains came from one sample sequenced in a study of post-analysis software for immune sequencing data. Study-wide results and limits: In patients, five or six TRBV segments were more frequent than in controls, with TRBV5-6, TRBV5-1 and TRBV20-1 among them.

For these receptors, no antigen is known. Unique-molecular-identifier-tagged TCR beta cDNA libraries were used. One entry per CDR3 protein, called by TCRdb with MiXCR from the PCR reads. The data hold approximately 630,000 distinct CDR3 sequences, with around 64% observed a single time. Sequenced: blood. The receptors stem from a girl aged 2 to 10 with multiple sclerosis.

This clonotype has only a few counts. V usage is TRBV29-1 and J usage is TRBJ2-2, with D perhaps TRBD1 or TRBD2 (5 bases each). V was cut by 7 bases and J by 4 bases, with 13 bases left in between. Germline CDR1 is SQVTM and CDR2 is ANQGSEA. The CDR3 is 13 amino acids. CDR3 residues: CSARGVRTGELFF. The DNA of the CDR3 is TGCAGCGCCCGAGGGGTGCGCACCGGGGAGCTGTTTTTT.

The chain uses TRBV27 and TRBJ1-5; D uncertain. Deletions cut 4 bases from V and 0 bases from J, with 10 bases between. Germline V gene sequence: CDR1 MNHEY, CDR2 SMNVEV (reference sequence). The CDR3 runs 15 residues. CDR3 protein: CASSSHRGSNQPQHF. CDR3 sequence (DNA): TGTGCCAGCAGTTCACACAGAGGTAGCAATCAGCCCCAGCATTTT.

This clonotype was counted only a few times. The gene calls are TRBV29-1 and TRBJ2-1; TRBD2 matches 7 bases. J lost 3 bases, V lost 7 bases, and 9 bases had no gene match. Germline-derived CDR1 and CDR2 are SQVTM and ANQGSEA. The CDR3 consists of 14 residues. The CDR3 DNA sequence: TGCAGCGCCCGCGGAGCGGGAATCTACAATGAGCAGTTCTTC. Translating gives CSARGAGIYNEQFF.

This rearrangement joins TRBV5-5 to TRBJ1-1; D ambiguous. The V end was cut by 1 base, the J end by 1 base, with 8 bases between. Germline lookup yields CDR1 SGHKS and CDR2 YYEKEE (reference sequence). The length of the CDR3 is 14 residues. CDR3 DNA: TGTGCCAGCAGCTTGCGCCACCCGAACACTGAAGCTTTCTTT. The encoded protein is CASSLRHPNTEAFF.

The chain uses TRBV5-1 and TRBJ1-4; TRBD1 is a possible D gene (5 bases). Trimming took 4 bases from V and 2 from J, leaving 15 bases between them. This CDR3 has 16 amino acids. Germline V CDR1 and CDR2: SGHRS, YFSETQ. CDR3 DNA: TGCGCCAGCAGCCCCGGGACGAGTGGGACTAATGAAAAACTGTTTTTT. Its translation: CASSPGTSGTNEKLFF.

The count of this clonotype is one. The chain combines TRBV29-1 with TRBJ1-2; 9 nucleotides match TRBD1. Looked up from germline, CDR1 is SQVTM and CDR2 is ANQGSEA. The trim removed 0 bases at V and 5 bases at J, leaving 1 base unmatched. The CDR3 has 13 residues. The CDR3 DNA reads TGCAGCGTTGAAGAACAGGGGGCGTATGGCTACACCTTC. Translation: CSVEEQGAYGYTF.

V usage is TRBV29-1 and J usage is TRBJ2-3; the match to TRBD2 covers 9 bases. Germline CDR1 reads SQVTM; CDR2 reads ANQGSEA. This CDR3 has 14 residues. With 2 bases clipped from V and 3 bases from J, the junction kept 3 bases outside the gene matches. CDR3 nucleotide sequence: TGCAGCGTTGAACTAGCGGGAAGAACAGATACGCAGTATTTT. This gives the protein CSVELAGRTDTQYF.

The chain combines TRBV20-1 with TRBJ2-1; 13 bases line up with TRBD2. Germline values: CDR1 DFQATT, CDR2 SNEGSKA (reference sequence). The J segment lost 13 bases and the V segment lost 5 bases, leaving 11 bases of the junction unmatched. CDR3 length equals 14 residues. The CDR3 DNA sequence: TGCAGTGCTGGGTCACTAGCGGGAGGGGAGGTCCAGTTCTTC. Translated: CSAGSLAGGEVQFF.

This sequence joins TRBV5-1 and TRBJ2-3; the match to TRBD2 covers 9 bases. The CDR3 has 16 amino acids. V lost 3 bases, J lost 4 bases, and 9 bases stayed unmatched. In germline, CDR1 is SGHRS, CDR2 YFSETQ. The CDR3 nucleotides are TGCGCCAGCAGCTCCCGATTGCGGGGGGGTCCAGATACGCAGTATTTT. Its protein product is CASSSRLRGGPDTQYF.

The chain has TRBV20-1 and TRBJ2-5, with a tentative D call TRBD1 (5 bases). Germline CDR1 and CDR2: DFQATT and SNEGSKA (reference sequence). This CDR3 is built from 15 residues. V was shortened by 0 bases and J by 1 base, with 12 bases between the two germline ends. The CDR3 DNA sequence: TGCAGTGCTAGAGATACCCAGACAGTCCAAGAGACCCAGTACTTC. Protein sequence: CSARDTQTVQETQYF.

This clonotype has only a few counts. V and J are TRBV20-1 and TRBJ2-3; 9 nucleotides agree with TRBD2. The CDR3 covers 20 residues. After removal of 0 bases from V and 8 bases from J, the junction contained 24 bases not matched to a gene. The V gene's germline CDR1 is DFQATT and CDR2 SNEGSKA (reference sequence). CDR3 region: CSARDTRRGGTTNSQGTQYF. Written as DNA, the CDR3 is TGCAGTGCTAGAGATACGCGGCGGGGGGGCACAACAAATTCCCAGGGTACGCAGTATTTT.

The CDR3 sequence: CSARKPQKEETQYF. In DNA form, the CDR3 reads TGCAGTGCTAGAAAACCACAGAAGGAAGAGACCCAGTACTTC. V and J are TRBV20-1 and TRBJ2-5; D is uncertain. Per the germline V gene, CDR1 is DFQATT and CDR2 is SNEGSKA (reference sequence). V was clipped by 2 bases and J by 3 bases, with 13 bases between them. The CDR3 totals 14 residues.

The chain has TRBV5-1 and TRBJ2-1, with 15 bases identical to TRBD2. In germline, CDR1 is SGHRS, CDR2 YFSETQ. Trimming removed 4 bases from V and 2 bases from J; junction bases left unmatched: 4. The CDR3 sequence is 17 residues long. CDR3 sequence: CASSMGTSGGPYNEQFF. The CDR3 DNA is TGCGCCAGCAGCATGGGGACTAGCGGGGGGCCCTACAATGAGCAGTTCTTC.

This clonotype has more than one count but fewer than ten. The rearrangement joins TRBV12-3 or TRBV12-4 to TRBJ2-7; D gene uncertain. Trimming pared 3 bases from V and 2 bases from J, leaving 8 bases between. CDR3 length equals 13 residues. The CDR3 region is CASSFNGPYEQYF. The DNA for the CDR3 is TGTGCCAGCAGTTTTAACGGTCCCTACGAGCAGTACTTC.

This chain uses TRBV4-1 with TRBJ2-4; tentative D call: TRBD1 (6 bases). TRBJ2-7 explains the end of the DNA better; the J call may be wrong. This CDR3 has 17 amino acids. Germline V gene lookup returns CDR1 MGHRA and CDR2 YSYEKL. CDR3 protein: CASSRNYRTGPVYEQYF. The CDR3 nucleotides are TGCGCCAGCAGCCGGAATTATAGAACAGGGCCTGTCTACGAGCAGTACTTC.

This chain connects TRBV27 to TRBJ2-5, with D unclear. The CDR3 consists of 14 residues. Trimming stripped 6 bases from V and 2 bases from J, with 13 bases between. In germline, CDR1 is MNHEY, CDR2 SMNVEV (reference sequence). The CDR3 region has the DNA TGTGCCAGCAGCGCCCGCCCCCAACAAGAGACCCAGTACTTC. Translating it yields CASSARPQQETQYF.

The V gene is TRBV24-1, the J gene TRBJ2-3; no clear D gene. The CDR3 has 13 amino acids. V was shortened by 3 bases and J by 6 bases, with 9 bases between the two germline ends. The germline V gene encodes CDR1 KGHDR and CDR2 SFDVKD. CDR3 region: CATSDPLLDTQYF. In DNA form, the CDR3 reads TGTGCCACCAGTGATCCCCTCCTGGATACGCAGTATTTT.